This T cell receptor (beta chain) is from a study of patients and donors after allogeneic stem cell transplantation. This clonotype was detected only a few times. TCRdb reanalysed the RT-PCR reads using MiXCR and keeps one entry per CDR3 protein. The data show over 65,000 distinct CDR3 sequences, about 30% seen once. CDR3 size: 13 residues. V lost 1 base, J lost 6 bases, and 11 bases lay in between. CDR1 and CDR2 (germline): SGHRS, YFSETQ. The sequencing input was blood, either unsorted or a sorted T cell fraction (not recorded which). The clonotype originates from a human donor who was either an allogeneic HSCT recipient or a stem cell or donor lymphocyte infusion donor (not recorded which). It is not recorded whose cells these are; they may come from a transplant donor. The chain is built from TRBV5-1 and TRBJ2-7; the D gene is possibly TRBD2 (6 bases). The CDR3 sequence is CASSLKGGGEQYF. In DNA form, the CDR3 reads TGCGCCAGCAGCTTGAAGGGAGGTGGCGAGCAGTACTTC.